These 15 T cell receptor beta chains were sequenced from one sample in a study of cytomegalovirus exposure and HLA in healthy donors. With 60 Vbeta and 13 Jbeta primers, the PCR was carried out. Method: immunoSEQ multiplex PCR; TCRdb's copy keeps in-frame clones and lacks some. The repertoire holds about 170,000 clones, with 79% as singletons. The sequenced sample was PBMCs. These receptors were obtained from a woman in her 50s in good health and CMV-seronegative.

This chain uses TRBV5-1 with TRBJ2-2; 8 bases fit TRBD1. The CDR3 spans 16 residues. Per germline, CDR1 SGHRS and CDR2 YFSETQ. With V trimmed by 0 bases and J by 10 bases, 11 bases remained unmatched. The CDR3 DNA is TGCGCCAGCAGCTTGGCCCCTAGGACAGGGAACGAGGAGCTGTTTTTT. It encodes CASSLAPRTGNEELFF. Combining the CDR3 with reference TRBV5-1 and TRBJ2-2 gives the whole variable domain KAGVTQTPRYLIKTRGQQVTLSCSPISGHRSVSWYQQTPGQGLQFLFEYFSETQRNKGNFPGRFSGRQFSNSRSEMNVSTLELGDSALYLCASSLAPRTGNEELFFGEGSRLTVL.

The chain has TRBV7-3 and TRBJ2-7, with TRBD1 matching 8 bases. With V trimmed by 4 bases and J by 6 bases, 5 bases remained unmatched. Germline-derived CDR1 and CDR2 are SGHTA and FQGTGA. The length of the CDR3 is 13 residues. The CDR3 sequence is CASSSNRGSEQYF. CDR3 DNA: TGTGCCAGCAGCTCCAACAGGGGGAGCGAGCAGTACTTC.

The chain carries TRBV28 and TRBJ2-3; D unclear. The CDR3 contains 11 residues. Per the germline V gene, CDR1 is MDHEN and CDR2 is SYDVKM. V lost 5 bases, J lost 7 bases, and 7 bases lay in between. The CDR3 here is CASSAEYTQYF. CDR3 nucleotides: TGTGCCAGCAGTGCCGAGTATACGCAGTATTTT.

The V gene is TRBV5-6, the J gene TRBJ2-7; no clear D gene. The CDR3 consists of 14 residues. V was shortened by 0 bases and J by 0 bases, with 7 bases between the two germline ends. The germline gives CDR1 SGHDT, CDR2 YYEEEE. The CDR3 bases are TGTGCCAGCAGCTTGGATGGCCGCTCCTACGAGCAGTACTTC. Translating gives CASSLDGRSYEQYF.

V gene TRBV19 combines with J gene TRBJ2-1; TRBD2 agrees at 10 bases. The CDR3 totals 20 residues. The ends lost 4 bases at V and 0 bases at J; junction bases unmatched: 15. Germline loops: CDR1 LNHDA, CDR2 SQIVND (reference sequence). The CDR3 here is CASSKGVIAGGLSSYNEQFF. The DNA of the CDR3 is TGTGCCAGTAGTAAGGGGGTGATAGCGGGGGGCCTATCCTCCTACAATGAGCAGTTCTTC.

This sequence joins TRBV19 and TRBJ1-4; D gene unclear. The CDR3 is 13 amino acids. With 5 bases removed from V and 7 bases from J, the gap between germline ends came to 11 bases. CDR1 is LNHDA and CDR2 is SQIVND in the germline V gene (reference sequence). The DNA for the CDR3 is TGTGCCAGTAGTGGAACTAGAGGTGAAAAACTGTTTTTT. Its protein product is CASSGTRGEKLFF.

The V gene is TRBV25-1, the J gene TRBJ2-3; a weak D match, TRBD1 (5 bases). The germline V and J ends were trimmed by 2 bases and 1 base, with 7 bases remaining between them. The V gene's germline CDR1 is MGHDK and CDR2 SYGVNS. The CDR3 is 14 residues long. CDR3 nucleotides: TGTGCCAGCAGTGAAGCCAGGGGCACAGATACGCAGTATTTT. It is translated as CASSEARGTDTQYF.

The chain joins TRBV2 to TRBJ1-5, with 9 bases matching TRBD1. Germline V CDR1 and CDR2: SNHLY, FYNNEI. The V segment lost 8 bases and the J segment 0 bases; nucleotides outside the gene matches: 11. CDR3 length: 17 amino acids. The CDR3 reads CASSHRGPSNSNQPQHF. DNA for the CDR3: TGTGCCAGCTCTCACAGGGGGCCCTCTAATAGCAATCAGCCCCAGCATTTT.

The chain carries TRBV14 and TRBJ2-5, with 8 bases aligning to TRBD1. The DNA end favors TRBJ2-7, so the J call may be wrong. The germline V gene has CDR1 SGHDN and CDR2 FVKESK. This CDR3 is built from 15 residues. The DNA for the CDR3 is TGTGCCAGCAGCCAAGGACGGGACAGGCTGTACGAGCAGTACTTC. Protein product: CASSQGRDRLYEQYF.

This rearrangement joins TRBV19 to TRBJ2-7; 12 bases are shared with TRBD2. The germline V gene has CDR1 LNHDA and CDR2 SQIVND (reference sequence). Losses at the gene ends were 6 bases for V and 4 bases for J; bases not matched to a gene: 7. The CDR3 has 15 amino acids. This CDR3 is CASSPGLAGQYEQYF. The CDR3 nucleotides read TGTGCCAGTAGCCCCGGACTAGCGGGACAGTACGAGCAGTACTTC.

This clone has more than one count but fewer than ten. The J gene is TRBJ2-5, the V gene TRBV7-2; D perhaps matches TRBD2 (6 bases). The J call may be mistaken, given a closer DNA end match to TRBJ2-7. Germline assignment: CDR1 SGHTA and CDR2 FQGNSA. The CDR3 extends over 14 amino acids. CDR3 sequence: CASRSGLTAYEQYF. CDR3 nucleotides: TGTGCCAGCAGATCGGGACTTACGGCCTACGAGCAGTACTTC.

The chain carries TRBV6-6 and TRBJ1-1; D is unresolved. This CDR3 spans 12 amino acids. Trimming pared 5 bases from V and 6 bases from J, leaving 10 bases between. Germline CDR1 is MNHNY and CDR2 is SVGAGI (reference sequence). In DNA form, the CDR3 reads TGTGCCAGCAGTCCAGGTCCCGCTGAAGCTTTCTTT. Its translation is CASSPGPAEAFF.

CDR3 sequence reads: CSVNWSAYEQYF. The CDR3 coding sequence is TGCAGCGTTAACTGGAGTGCGTACGAGCAGTACTTC. The chain couples TRBV29-1 to TRBJ2-7; no reliable D call. Germline CDR1 is SQVTM and CDR2 is ANQGSEA. V lost 5 bases, J lost 4 bases, and 12 bases lay in between. CDR3 size: 12 residues.

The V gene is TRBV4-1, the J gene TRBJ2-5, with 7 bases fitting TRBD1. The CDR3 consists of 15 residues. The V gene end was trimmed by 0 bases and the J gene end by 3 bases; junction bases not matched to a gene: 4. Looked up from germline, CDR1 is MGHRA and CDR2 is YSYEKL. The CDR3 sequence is CASSQDPQGEETQYF. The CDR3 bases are TGCGCCAGCAGCCAAGACCCCCAGGGGGAAGAGACCCAGTACTTC.

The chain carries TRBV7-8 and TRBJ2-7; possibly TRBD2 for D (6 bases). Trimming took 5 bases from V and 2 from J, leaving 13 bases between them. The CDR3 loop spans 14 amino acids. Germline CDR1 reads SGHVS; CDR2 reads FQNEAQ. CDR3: CASSTLAFAYEQYF. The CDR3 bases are TGTGCCAGCAGCACTCTAGCGTTCGCCTACGAGCAGTACTTC. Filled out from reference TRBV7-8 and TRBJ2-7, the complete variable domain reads GAGVSQSPRYKVAKRGQDVALRCDPISGHVSLFWYQQALGQGPEFLTYFQNEAQLDKSGLPSDRFFAERPEGSVSTLKIQRTQQEDSAVYLCASSTLAFAYEQYFGPGTRLTVT.